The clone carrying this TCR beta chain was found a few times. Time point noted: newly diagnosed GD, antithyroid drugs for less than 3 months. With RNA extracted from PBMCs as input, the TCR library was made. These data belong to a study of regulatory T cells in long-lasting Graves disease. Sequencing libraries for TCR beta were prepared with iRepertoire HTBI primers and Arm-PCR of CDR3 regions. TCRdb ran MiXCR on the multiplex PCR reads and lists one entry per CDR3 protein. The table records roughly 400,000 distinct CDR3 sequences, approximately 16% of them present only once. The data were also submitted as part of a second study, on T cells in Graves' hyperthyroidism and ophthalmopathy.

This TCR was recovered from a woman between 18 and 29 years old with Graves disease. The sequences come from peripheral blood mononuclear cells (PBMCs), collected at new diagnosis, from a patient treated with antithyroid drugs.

CDR3 protein: CASSLSGGLSYEQYF. CDR3 in DNA: TGCGCCAGCAGCTTGTCAGGGGGCCTCTCCTACGAGCAGTACTTC. J is TRBJ2-7 and V is TRBV5-1; 8 bases fit TRBD1. The CDR3 totals 15 residues. V gave up 1 base and J gave up 0 bases; unmatched junction bases: 3. Germline-derived CDR1 and CDR2 are SGHRS and YFSETQ.